What follows are 26 T cell receptor beta chains derived from one specimen sequenced in a study of technical replicates of blood from a handful of donors. Profiling relied on immunoSEQ multiplex PCR, and the TCRdb table lists in-frame clones only, not all of them. Found here are tens of thousands of clones, 85% to 95% of them singletons; the top ten hold about 0.23%. Sequenced sample: T cells isolated from PBMCs. Source of these receptors: a human donor in good health.

V and J are TRBV6-1 and TRBJ2-3, with 8 bases matching TRBD1. The germline V gene has CDR1 MNHNS and CDR2 SASEGT. Losses at the gene ends were 4 bases for V and 7 bases for J; bases not matched to a gene: 7. CDR3 length: 14 residues. CDR3 sequence: CASSGGQGTNTQYF. Here the CDR3 DNA reads TGTGCCAGCAGTGGAGGACAGGGTACGAATACGCAGTATTTT.

The chain employs TRBV9 and TRBJ1-2; 11 bases line up with TRBD1. The J segment lost 8 bases and the V segment lost 3 bases, leaving 9 bases of the junction unmatched. Looked up from germline, CDR1 is SGDLS and CDR2 is YYNGEE. The CDR3 length is 15 residues. This CDR3 is CASSDGTGGVRGYTF. The CDR3 DNA is TGTGCCAGCAGCGACGGGACAGGGGGAGTGCGGGGCTACACCTTC.

The CDR3 is CASTKSGGSQPQHF. As DNA, the CDR3 is TGTGCCAGCACAAAAAGCGGGGGGAGTCAGCCCCAGCATTTT. J is TRBJ1-5 and V is TRBV28; D is possibly TRBD1 (5 bases). Germline V lookup: CDR1 MDHEN, CDR2 SYDVKM. V was shortened by 7 bases and J by 6 bases, with 16 bases between the two germline ends. The CDR3 runs to 14 residues. The full variable domain, rest sourced from reference TRBV28 and TRBJ1-5, is DVKVTQSSRYLVKRTGEKVFLECVQDMDHENMFWYRQDPGLGLRLIYFSYDVKMKEKGDIPEGYSVSREKKERFSLILESASTNQTSMYLCASTKSGGSQPQHFGDGTRLSIL.

The rearrangement joins TRBV28 to TRBJ1-5; the D gene is possibly TRBD1 (5 bases). The CDR3 spans 14 residues. The ends were cut back, 8 bases at V and 2 bases at J, with 13 bases in the middle. The V gene's germline CDR1 is MDHEN and CDR2 SYDVKM. Here the CDR3 DNA reads TGTGCCAGCGGGGGACTCAGGGGCAATCAGCCCCAGCATTTT. Its translation: CASGGLRGNQPQHF.

The rearrangement uses TRBV7-6 and TRBJ2-4, with 14 bases identical to TRBD2. This CDR3 has 19 residues. CDR1 and CDR2 (germline): SGHVS, FNYEAQ. The V and J ends lost 1 base and 0 bases, in that order; junction bases with no gene match: 5. The DNA of the CDR3 is TGTGCCAGCAGCTTAGGTCGACTAGCGGGGGGGATAGCCAAAAACATTCAGTACTTC. Its protein is CASSLGRLAGGIAKNIQYF.

The rearrangement joins TRBV2 to TRBJ1-2; 9 bases are shared with TRBD1. Germline lookup yields CDR1 SNHLY and CDR2 FYNNEI. CDR3 length equals 13 residues. The V and J ends lost 11 bases and 4 bases, in that order; junction bases with no gene match: 8. The CDR3 protein is CASTGGEVYGYTF. The CDR3, as DNA: TGTGCCTCCACAGGGGGCGAAGTCTATGGCTACACCTTC.

The rearrangement links TRBV6-5 to TRBJ2-7; D is undetermined. V was clipped by 0 bases and J by 2 bases, with 11 bases between them. Looked up from germline, CDR1 is MNHEY and CDR2 is SVGAGI. This CDR3 comprises 15 residues. In nucleotides, the CDR3 is TGTGCCAGCAGTTACTCGTCCGCCTACCCCTACGAGCAGTACTTC. This encodes CASSYSSAYPYEQYF.

The chain recombines TRBV5-1 with TRBJ2-7; 8 nucleotides agree with TRBD2. The V and J ends lost 4 bases and 2 bases, in that order; junction bases with no gene match: 8. This CDR3 is built from 15 residues. Germline loops: CDR1 SGHRS, CDR2 YFSETQ. The DNA for the CDR3 is TGCGCCAGCAGCCCCATGCGGGGGGAAGCCTACGAGCAGTACTTC. Translated, it gives CASSPMRGEAYEQYF.

The rearrangement joins TRBV5-4 to TRBJ2-7; 7 positions match TRBD1. The germline CDR1 and CDR2 sequences are SGHNT and YYREEE (reference sequence). Trimming at V came to 0 bases and at J to 2 bases, leaving 2 bases not matched to a gene. CDR3 length equals 14 residues. The CDR3 reads CASSLAGTAYEQYF. CDR3 nucleotides: TGTGCCAGCAGCTTGGCCGGGACAGCCTACGAGCAGTACTTC.

V usage is TRBV4-1 and J usage is TRBJ2-1; D may be TRBD2 (5 bases). Trimming took 5 bases from V and 2 from J, leaving 13 bases between them. Germline V lookup: CDR1 MGHRA, CDR2 YSYEKL. This CDR3 spans 15 amino acids. CDR3 nucleotide sequence: TGCGCCAGCAGCGTACGGGAAGGCGCCTACAATGAGCAGTTCTTC. Protein sequence: CASSVREGAYNEQFF.

This chain connects TRBV7-7 to TRBJ2-5; 12 bases align to TRBD2. J was trimmed by 4 bases and V by 4 bases; bases with no gene match: 4. Germline V CDR1 and CDR2: SSHAT, FNYEAQ (reference sequence). The CDR3 runs 15 residues. The CDR3 spells CASSYGLAGRETQYF. The CDR3 DNA follows: TGTGCCAGCAGCTATGGACTAGCGGGACGAGAGACCCAGTACTTC.

CDR3 protein: CASSQPSYGTSTDTQYF. The CDR3 DNA is TGCGCCAGCAGCCAACCGTCCTACGGGACTAGCACAGATACGCAGTATTTT. This rearrangement joins TRBV4-1 to TRBJ2-3; D might be TRBD2 (6 bases). The length of the CDR3 is 17 residues. The germline V and J ends were trimmed by 2 bases and 0 bases, with 15 bases remaining between them. CDR1 is MGHRA, CDR2 YSYEKL, per germline.

This clone was detected only once. The chain joins TRBV10-3 to TRBJ1-2, with TRBD1 matching 10 bases. The CDR3 is 14 residues long. V lost 1 base and J lost 6; bases outside the gene matches: 2. From germline, CDR1 is ENHRY and CDR2 SYGVKD. The CDR3 region is CAISELGQGNGYTF. The CDR3 nucleotides are TGTGCCATCAGTGAGTTGGGACAGGGGAATGGCTACACCTTC.

J is TRBJ1-2 and V is TRBV6-6; D unclear. CDR3 length: 15 residues. Germline V CDR1 and CDR2: MNHNY, SVGAGI (reference sequence). V dropped 2 bases and J dropped 4 bases, with 14 bases sitting between them. The CDR3 nucleotides read TGTGCCAGCAGTTACCCCGGCGGGCAACTCTATGGCTACACCTTC. This codes for CASSYPGGQLYGYTF.

V gene TRBV7-2 combines with J gene TRBJ2-5; D unresolved. CDR1 is SGHTA and CDR2 is FQGNSA in the germline V gene. CDR3 size: 14 residues. V lost 3 bases to trimming and J lost 5 bases, with 13 bases between them. The CDR3 DNA follows: TGTGCCAGCAGCTTGAGTGTTCGTGAGGAGACCCAGTACTTC. Translation: CASSLSVREETQYF.

The V and J genes are TRBV28 and TRBJ2-5; possible D gene TRBD2, 6 bases. V lost 6 bases, J lost 4 bases, and 12 bases lay in between. Germline CDR1 is MDHEN and CDR2 is SYDVKM. The CDR3 covers 13 residues. The CDR3 sequence: CASSGRGVETQYF. The CDR3, as DNA: TGTGCCAGCAGCGGGCGGGGTGTAGAGACCCAGTACTTC.

The chain recombines TRBV5-6 with TRBJ2-5; a weak D match, TRBD1 (5 bases). Looked up from germline, CDR1 is SGHDT and CDR2 is YYEEEE. V was pared by 4 bases and J by 1 base, with 8 bases between. This CDR3 has 13 residues. CDR3 amino acids: CASSPRVQETQYF. The CDR3 DNA is TGTGCCAGCAGCCCCAGGGTCCAAGAGACCCAGTACTTC.

The rearrangement uses TRBV7-8 and TRBJ2-1; the match to TRBD1 covers 8 bases. The V gene's germline CDR1 is SGHVS and CDR2 FQNEAQ. The junction had 2 bases not matched to a gene; V was cut back by 1 base and J by 3 bases. The CDR3 loop spans 15 amino acids. DNA of the CDR3: TGTGCCAGCAGCTTAGTCAGGGGGCGCTACAATGAGCAGTTCTTC. The encoded protein is CASSLVRGRYNEQFF.

The chain uses TRBV5-1 and TRBJ1-2; D is unresolved. Germline V CDR1 and CDR2: SGHRS, YFSETQ. The CDR3 is made up of 15 amino acids. Trimming removed 0 bases from V and 2 bases from J, with 11 bases in between. CDR3 amino acids: CASSLDTGMNYGYTF. As DNA, the CDR3 is TGCGCCAGCAGCTTGGATACGGGTATGAACTATGGCTACACCTTC. Full variable domain (missing parts from reference TRBV5-1 and TRBJ1-2): KAGVTQTPRYLIKTRGQQVTLSCSPISGHRSVSWYQQTPGQGLQFLFEYFSETQRNKGNFPGRFSGRQFSNSRSEMNVSTLELGDSALYLCASSLDTGMNYGYTFGSGTRLTVV.

This clone was counted a single time. V gene TRBV29-1 combines with J gene TRBJ2-1, with D possibly matching TRBD2 (5 bases). This CDR3 comprises 11 residues. Germline V gene lookup returns CDR1 SQVTM and CDR2 ANQGSEA. V lost 4 bases, J lost 7 bases, and 8 bases lay in between. The CDR3 DNA follows: TGCAGCGTTGTAAGGACTAATGAGCAGTTCTTC. Its protein product is CSVVRTNEQFF.

V and J are TRBV27 and TRBJ1-3; D is perhaps TRBD1 (6 bases). The CDR3 consists of 14 residues. V was clipped by 5 bases and J by 1 base, with 9 bases between them. Looked up from germline, CDR1 is MNHEY and CDR2 is SMNVEV (reference sequence). The CDR3 here is CASSPQGSGNTIYF. CDR3 DNA: TGTGCCAGCAGTCCCCAGGGGTCTGGAAACACCATATATTTT.

The DNA of the CDR3 is TGTGCCAGTAGCCCGACTAGCGGGAGTTTCAATGAGCAGTTCTTC. Encoded protein: CASSPTSGSFNEQFF. This sequence joins TRBV19 and TRBJ2-1, with 12 bases identical to TRBD2. With 6 bases clipped from V and 6 bases from J, the junction kept 6 bases outside the gene matches. This CDR3 contains 15 residues. Germline V lookup: CDR1 LNHDA, CDR2 SQIVND (reference sequence). Full variable domain (missing parts from reference TRBV19 and TRBJ2-1): DGGITQSPKYLFRKEGQNVTLSCEQNLNHDAMYWYRQDPGQGLRLIYYSQIVNDFQKGDIAEGYSVSREKKESFPLTVTSAQKNPTAFYLCASSPTSGSFNEQFFGPGTRLTVL.

The chain combines TRBV5-6 with TRBJ2-7, with a tentative D call TRBD1 (7 bases). Germline values: CDR1 SGHDT, CDR2 YYEEEE. The CDR3 contains 17 residues. Trimming stripped 3 bases from V and 1 base from J, with 20 bases between. CDR3 protein: CASSWRGWAGGSYEQYF. In DNA form, the CDR3 reads TGTGCCAGCAGCTGGAGGGGTTGGGCAGGGGGGTCCTACGAGCAGTACTTC.

V is TRBV11-2 and J is TRBJ2-7; 7 bases match TRBD1. The CDR3 has 15 residues. CDR1 is SGHAT, CDR2 FQNNGV, per germline. Losses at the gene ends were 2 bases for V and 3 bases for J; bases not matched to a gene: 7. DNA for the CDR3: TGTGCCAGCAGCTTAACCGGGACAGAAGACTACGAGCAGTACTTC. Residues: CASSLTGTEDYEQYF.

This clone was counted between two and nine times. The chain employs TRBV6-5 and TRBJ1-1, with a weak D call TRBD1 (5 bases). The CDR3 is made up of 15 amino acids. Germline V lookup: CDR1 MNHEY, CDR2 SVGAGI. Trimming cost V 6 bases and J 6 bases, with 20 bases left between them. CDR3 loop: CASSPNIIQASEAFF. The CDR3 DNA follows: TGTGCCAGCAGCCCCAACATTATACAGGCTTCTGAAGCTTTCTTT.

The rearrangement joins TRBV27 to TRBJ2-1, with D hard to call. The CDR3 length is 16 residues. V was pared by 3 bases and J by 0 bases, with 12 bases between. The germline CDR1 and CDR2 sequences are MNHEY and SMNVEV (reference sequence). The CDR3 DNA sequence: TGTGCCAGCAGTTTTACTGCAGGTGACTCCTACAATGAGCAGTTCTTC. Amino acids: CASSFTAGDSYNEQFF.